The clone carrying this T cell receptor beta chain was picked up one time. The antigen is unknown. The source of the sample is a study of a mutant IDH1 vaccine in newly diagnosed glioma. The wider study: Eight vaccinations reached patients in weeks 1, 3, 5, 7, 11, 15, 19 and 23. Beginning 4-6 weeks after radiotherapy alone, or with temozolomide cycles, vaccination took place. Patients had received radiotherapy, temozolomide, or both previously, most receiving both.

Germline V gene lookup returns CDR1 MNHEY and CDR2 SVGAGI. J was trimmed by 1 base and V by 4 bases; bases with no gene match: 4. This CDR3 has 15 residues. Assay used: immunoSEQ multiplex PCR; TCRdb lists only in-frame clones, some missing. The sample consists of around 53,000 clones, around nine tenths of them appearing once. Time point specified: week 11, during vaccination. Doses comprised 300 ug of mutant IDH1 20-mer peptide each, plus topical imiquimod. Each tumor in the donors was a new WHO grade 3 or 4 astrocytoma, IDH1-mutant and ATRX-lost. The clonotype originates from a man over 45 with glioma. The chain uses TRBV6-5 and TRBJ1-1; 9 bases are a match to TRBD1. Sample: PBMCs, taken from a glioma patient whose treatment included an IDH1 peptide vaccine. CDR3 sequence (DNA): TGTGCCAGCAGTTGGGGGACAGGGAGGAACACTGAAGCTTTCTTT. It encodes CASSWGTGRNTEAFF.